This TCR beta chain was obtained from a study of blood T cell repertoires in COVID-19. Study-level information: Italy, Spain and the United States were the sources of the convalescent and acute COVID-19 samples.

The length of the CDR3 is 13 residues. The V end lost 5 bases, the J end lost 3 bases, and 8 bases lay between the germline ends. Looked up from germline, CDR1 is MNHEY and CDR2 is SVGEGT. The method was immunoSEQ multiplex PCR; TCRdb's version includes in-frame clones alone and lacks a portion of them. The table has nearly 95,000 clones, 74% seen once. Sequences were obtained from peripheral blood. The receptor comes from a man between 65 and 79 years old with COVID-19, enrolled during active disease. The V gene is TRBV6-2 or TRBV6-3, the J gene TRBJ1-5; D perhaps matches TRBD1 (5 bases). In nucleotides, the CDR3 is TGTGCCAGCAGTCAGGGTATCAATCAGCCCCAGCATTTT. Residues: CASSQGINQPQHF.